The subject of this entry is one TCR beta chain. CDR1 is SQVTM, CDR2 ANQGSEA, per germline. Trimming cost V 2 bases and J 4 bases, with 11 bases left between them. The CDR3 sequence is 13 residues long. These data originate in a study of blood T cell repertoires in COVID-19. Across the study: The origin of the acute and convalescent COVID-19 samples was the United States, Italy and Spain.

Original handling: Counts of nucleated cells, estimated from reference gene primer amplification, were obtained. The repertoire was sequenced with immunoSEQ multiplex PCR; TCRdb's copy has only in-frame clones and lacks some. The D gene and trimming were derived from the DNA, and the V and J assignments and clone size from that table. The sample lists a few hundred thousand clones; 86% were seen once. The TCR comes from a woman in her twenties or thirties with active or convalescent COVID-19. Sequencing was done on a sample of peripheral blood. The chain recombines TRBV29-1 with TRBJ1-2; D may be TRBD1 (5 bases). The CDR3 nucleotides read TGCAGCGTTGAACCCCAAACAGGCTATGGCTACACCTTC. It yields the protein CSVEPQTGYGYTF.